These 20 T cell receptor beta chains originate from one sample sequenced in a study of blood T cell repertoires in COVID-19. The repertoire was sequenced with immunoSEQ multiplex PCR; TCRdb's copy has only in-frame clones and lacks some. The sample holds under 350,000 clones, 80% to 90% seen once. The source material was peripheral blood. These receptors originate from a woman aged 70-85 years with acute or convalescent COVID-19.

This clone was counted at least ten times. V is TRBV7-9 and J is TRBJ2-7; TRBD2 matches 11 bases. CDR1 and CDR2 from the germline V gene are SEHNR and FQNEAQ (reference sequence). This CDR3 comprises 16 residues. Losses at the gene ends were 7 bases for V and 4 bases for J; bases not matched to a gene: 12. DNA for the CDR3: TGTGCCAGCACCCAAAGGGGGACTAGCGGCCGATACGAGCAGTACTTC. This translates into CASTQRGTSGRYEQYF.

The genes are TRBV29-1 and TRBJ2-7; 7 positions agree with TRBD1. Germline V gene sequence: CDR1 SQVTM, CDR2 ANQGSEA. The V and J ends lost 5 bases and 6 bases, in that order; junction bases with no gene match: 4. The CDR3 is 11 amino acids. This chain's CDR3 is CSVHSGGEQYF. The CDR3 DNA sequence: TGCAGCGTTCACTCAGGGGGCGAGCAGTACTTC.

The CDR3 loop reads CASSQITGNTEAFF. In nucleotides, the CDR3 is TGTGCCAGCAGCCAAATTACAGGGAACACTGAAGCTTTCTTT. V is TRBV3-1 (or the pseudogene TRBV3-2) and J is TRBJ1-1; tentative D call: TRBD1 (5 bases). The V and J ends lost 2 bases and 1 base respectively, with 8 bases between them. Germline V gives CDR1 LGHDT, CDR2 YNNKEL (reference sequence). The CDR3 loop spans 14 amino acids.

CDR3 amino acids: CASSLGAGRYEQYF. The CDR3 DNA sequence: TGTGCCAGCAGCTTGGGGGCAGGGCGGTACGAGCAGTACTTC. The chain links TRBV5-4 to TRBJ2-7, with a weak D call TRBD1 (5 bases). The CDR3 totals 14 residues. CDR1 is SGHNT, CDR2 YYREEE, per germline (reference sequence). Deletions cut 0 bases from V and 4 bases from J, with 11 bases between.

In DNA, the CDR3 is TGTGCCAGCAGCCGGGACATACAAGAGACCCAGTACTTC. This translates into CASSRDIQETQYF. This chain connects TRBV5-5 to TRBJ2-5, with a tentative D call TRBD1 (6 bases). The CDR3 has 13 residues. With 4 bases removed from V and 2 bases from J, the gap between germline ends came to 9 bases. The germline gives CDR1 SGHKS, CDR2 YYEKEE (reference sequence).

This clone appeared a few times. The chain employs TRBV2 and TRBJ1-1; D gene uncertain. The length of the CDR3 is 13 residues. Germline values: CDR1 SNHLY, CDR2 FYNNEI. With 5 bases removed from V and 4 bases from J, the gap between germline ends came to 11 bases. CDR3 residues: CASSYLRGTEAFF. The CDR3 DNA reads as TGTGCCAGCAGTTATCTCAGAGGCACTGAAGCTTTCTTT.

The genes are TRBV5-1 and TRBJ2-1; weak D call: TRBD2 (5 bases). V was pared by 3 bases and J by 7 bases, with 8 bases between. Per germline, CDR1 SGHRS and CDR2 YFSETQ. The CDR3 consists of 12 residues. The CDR3 region is CASSWRKNEQFF. The CDR3 DNA is TGCGCCAGCAGCTGGAGGAAAAATGAGCAGTTCTTC.

The J gene is TRBJ1-1, the V gene TRBV10-2; 8 bases are shared with TRBD1. Germline CDR1 WSHSY, CDR2 SAAADI. Trimming cost V 6 bases and J 4 bases; bases outside gene matches: 7. The CDR3 is made up of 14 amino acids. The CDR3: CASSRGQGGTEAFF. In DNA form, the CDR3 reads TGCGCCAGCAGCAGGGGGCAGGGCGGCACTGAAGCTTTCTTT.

This chain connects TRBV7-3 to TRBJ2-3; no clear D. V lost 4 bases and J 15 bases, leaving 20 bases between the germline ends. CDR1 is SGHTA and CDR2 is FQGTGA in the germline V gene. There are 13 residues in the CDR3. This CDR3 is CASSSSVPAERYF. The CDR3 DNA reads TGTGCCAGCAGCTCCTCGGTACCTGCGGAAAGATATTTT.

The CDR3 sequence is CASSPRGGISYGYTF. Written as DNA, the CDR3 is TGTGCCAGCAGCCCCCGCGGAGGGATAAGCTATGGCTACACCTTC. V gene TRBV5-8 combines with J gene TRBJ1-2, with D unresolved. The CDR3 runs to 15 residues. The germline gives CDR1 SGHTS, CDR2 YDEGEE. The germline V and J ends were trimmed by 4 bases and 4 bases, with 17 bases remaining between them.

This clone showed up just a few times. The CDR3 DNA follows: TGTGCCAGCAGTTTAGGGGGACAGATTAATTCACCCCTCCACTTT. This encodes CASSLGGQINSPLHF. The chain has TRBV27 and TRBJ1-6; the match to TRBD1 covers 7 bases. V gave up 2 bases and J gave up 6 bases; unmatched junction bases: 4. Germline values: CDR1 MNHEY, CDR2 SMNVEV (reference sequence). The CDR3 extends over 15 amino acids.

J is TRBJ1-2 and V is TRBV28; TRBD1 matches at 7 bases. The CDR3 has 15 residues. Germline V gives CDR1 MDHEN, CDR2 SYDVKM. V lost 8 bases, J lost 4 bases, and 13 bases stayed unmatched. CDR3 coding DNA: TGTGCCAGCGAATCCTCCGGGACAGAAAGCTATGGCTACACCTTC. It encodes CASESSGTESYGYTF.

The chain recombines TRBV25-1 with TRBJ2-5; possibly TRBD2 for D (5 bases). The germline V and J ends were trimmed by 3 bases and 4 bases, with 12 bases remaining between them. The length of the CDR3 is 14 residues. Germline V gene lookup returns CDR1 MGHDK and CDR2 SYGVNS. This chain's CDR3 is CASSDFGEGETQYF. The CDR3 DNA sequence: TGTGCCAGCAGTGACTTCGGGGAAGGAGAGACCCAGTACTTC.

V and J are TRBV11-2 and TRBJ2-3; D is possibly TRBD2 (5 bases). Per the germline V gene, CDR1 is SGHAT and CDR2 is FQNNGV. With 6 bases removed from V and 3 bases from J, the gap between germline ends came to 7 bases. The CDR3 is 12 amino acids. Here the CDR3 DNA reads TGTGCCAGCAGACTAGGGACAGATACGCAGTATTTT. It yields the protein CASRLGTDTQYF.

The chain couples TRBV14 to TRBJ1-6, with D possibly matching TRBD1 (6 bases). V dropped 0 bases and J dropped 8 bases, with 11 bases sitting between them. Germline lookup yields CDR1 SGHDN and CDR2 FVKESK. The CDR3 runs to 15 residues. CDR3 DNA sequence: TGTGCCAGCAGCCAAGATTTAGGGGGGGATTCACCCCTCCACTTT. The encoded protein is CASSQDLGGDSPLHF.

The gene calls are TRBV4-2 and TRBJ2-3; 7 nucleotides align to TRBD2. The V segment lost 4 bases and the J segment 1 base; nucleotides outside the gene matches: 5. CDR3 length: 15 residues. The V gene's germline CDR1 is LGHNA and CDR2 YNFKEQ. In DNA, the CDR3 is TGTGCCAGCAGCCTCTTCGCGGGGGGCACAGATACGCAGTATTTT. Its translation is CASSLFAGGTDTQYF.

The rearrangement uses TRBV5-1 and TRBJ2-2, with D perhaps matching TRBD1 (5 bases). The germline CDR1 and CDR2 sequences are SGHRS and YFSETQ. The CDR3 consists of 15 residues. V dropped 2 bases and J dropped 2 bases, with 10 bases sitting between them. For the CDR3, the DNA is TGCGCCAGCAGCTTTACGACAGTCAACACCGGGGAGCTGTTTTTT. This encodes CASSFTTVNTGELFF. The variable domain in full, with the rest retrieved from reference TRBV5-1 and TRBJ2-2, is KAGVTQTPRYLIKTRGQQVTLSCSPISGHRSVSWYQQTPGQGLQFLFEYFSETQRNKGNFPGRFSGRQFSNSRSEMNVSTLELGDSALYLCASSFTTVNTGELFFGEGSRLTVL.

This chain joins TRBV6-5 and TRBJ1-2, with TRBD1 identical over 7 bases. This CDR3 has 14 amino acids. Per germline, CDR1 MNHEY and CDR2 SVGAGI. After removal of 7 bases from V and 2 bases from J, the junction contained 7 bases not matched to a gene. CDR3 nucleotide sequence: TGTGCCAGCACCCCGACAGGGTCCAACTATGGCTACACCTTC. This sequence encodes CASTPTGSNYGYTF.

The chain combines TRBV14 with TRBJ2-3; maybe TRBD2 (6 bases). Trimming took 3 bases from V and 2 from J, leaving 18 bases between them. This CDR3 comprises 17 residues. Germline lookup yields CDR1 SGHDN and CDR2 FVKESK. The CDR3 region has the DNA TGTGCCAGCAGCCACACCACGCGGGGAATTTACACAGATACGCAGTATTTT. Its protein product is CASSHTTRGIYTDTQYF.

The chain is built from TRBV7-9 and TRBJ1-1; TRBD1 matches at 9 bases. Germline V gene data show CDR1 as SEHNR and CDR2 as FQNEAQ (reference sequence). The V segment lost 5 bases and the J segment 5 bases; nucleotides outside the gene matches: 9. The CDR3 sequence is 15 residues long. CDR3: CASSPRTGVWTEAFF. CDR3 nucleotide sequence: TGTGCCAGCAGCCCCCGGACAGGGGTGTGGACTGAAGCTTTCTTT.